Below are 31 T cell receptor beta chains sequenced from a single sample in a study of CD8+CD57+ T cells in acquired aplastic anemia (dated by TCRdb to between 2017 and 2018). The patients picked for sequencing were ones in whom flow cytometry had shown an expansion of CD8+CD57+ cells. The sequencing machine was an Illumina HiSeq 2000. TCR beta VDJ combination and CDR3 sequence profiling used genomic DNA as the template. TCRdb trimmed the raw reads at Q25, called clones with MiXCR and kept productive beta chains. Entries are consolidated by CDR3 protein sequence, retaining the most common genes and DNA. The sample has 450,000 to 600,000 distinct CDR3 sequences on record, about a third of them singletons. The ten largest clonotypes hold roughly 0.8% of the sample. The sequencing sample was made of sorted CD4+, CD8+, or CD8+CD57+ T cells (not recorded which) from PBMCs. Receptor source: a human donor with aplastic anemia.

The CDR3 DNA sequence: TGTGCCAGCAGCCAACGGGACAGACAACACTACGAGCAGTACTTC. As protein: CASSQRDRQHYEQYF. The chain uses TRBV25-1 and TRBJ2-7; TRBD1 matches 7 bases. The germline V gene encodes CDR1 MGHDK and CDR2 SYGVNS. The CDR3 has 15 amino acids. Trimming at V came to 6 bases and at J to 3 bases, leaving 11 bases not matched to a gene.

This rearrangement joins TRBV5-5 to TRBJ1-1; D ambiguous. This CDR3 is 14 amino acids long. The germline CDR1 and CDR2 sequences are SGHKS and YYEKEE (reference sequence). The V end was cut by 0 bases, the J end by 1 base, with 7 bases between. The CDR3 DNA reads as TGTGCCAGCAGCTTGGTCCTATGGAACACTGAAGCTTTCTTT. Its protein product is CASSLVLWNTEAFF.

This clonotype was observed a handful of times. This chain uses TRBV28 with TRBJ1-2; D might be TRBD1 (5 bases). V lost 3 bases, J lost 4 bases, and 24 bases lay in between. Germline CDR1 reads MDHEN; CDR2 reads SYDVKM. The CDR3 covers 18 residues. The CDR3 nucleotides read TGTGCCAGCAGTTTTCCGAGGACACTGACCACGAATTTCTATGGCTACACCTTC. It translates to CASSFPRTLTTNFYGYTF.

The chain combines TRBV29-1 with TRBJ1-1; 9 bases are a match to TRBD1. From germline, CDR1 is SQVTM and CDR2 ANQGSEA. The V segment lost 1 base and the J segment 0 bases; nucleotides outside the gene matches: 12. The length of the CDR3 is 18 residues. The CDR3 sequence is CSVEAVSDRGAMNTEAFF. The DNA for the CDR3 is TGCAGCGTTGAAGCAGTTTCGGACAGGGGAGCCATGAACACTGAAGCTTTCTTT.

Many counts were recorded for this clonotype. The gene calls are TRBV7-3 and TRBJ1-2; TRBD1 agrees at 9 bases. The V gene end was trimmed by 1 base and the J gene end by 7 bases; junction bases not matched to a gene: 4. Germline assignment: CDR1 SGHTA and CDR2 FQGTGA. CDR3 length equals 14 residues. The CDR3 here is CASSLKTGGSGYTF. DNA for the CDR3: TGTGCCAGCAGCTTAAAGACAGGGGGAAGTGGCTACACCTTC.

The chain is built from TRBV20-1 and TRBJ2-7; D not resolved. CDR3 length: 12 amino acids. Germline assignment: CDR1 DFQATT and CDR2 SNEGSKA (reference sequence). V lost 6 bases, J lost 0 bases, and 9 bases lay in between. The CDR3 DNA follows: TGCAGTGCGACCGCGAGCTCCTACGAGCAGTACTTC. Encoded protein: CSATASSYEQYF.

The table lists this clonotype with a few counts. The rearrangement links TRBV14 to TRBJ1-4, with D maybe TRBD1 (5 bases). Germline lookup yields CDR1 SGHDN and CDR2 FVKESK. V was pared by 4 bases and J by 0 bases, with 12 bases between. This CDR3 spans 16 amino acids. The CDR3, as DNA: TGTGCCAGCAGCCCCCACCGCAGGGCAACTAATGAAAAACTGTTTTTT. Translating it yields CASSPHRRATNEKLFF.

On this clonotype: One end of the junction does not line up with germline, which may come from a read error. V is TRBV11-2 and J is TRBJ2-7, with D uncertain. There are 16 residues in the CDR3. Germline values: CDR1 SGHAT, CDR2 FQNNGV. For the CDR3, the DNA is TGTGCCAACAGCTTAGTGGGCTCAAGCTCAGGCTACGAGCAGTACTTC. It yields the protein CANSLVGSSSGYEQYF.

CDR3 amino acids: CASSLGGTAEAFF. For the CDR3, the DNA is TGCGCCAGCAGCTTGGGCGGGACAGCTGAAGCTTTCTTT. The chain recombines TRBV5-1 with TRBJ1-1; the match to TRBD1 covers 7 bases. Per germline, CDR1 SGHRS and CDR2 YFSETQ. The CDR3 length is 13 residues. J lost 6 bases, V lost 0 bases, and 2 bases had no gene match.

Concerning this clonotype itself: Just one base apart from a much larger clone, this may be a read error. This chain links TRBV11-1 with TRBJ2-7, with D tentatively TRBD2 (5 bases). The V gene's germline CDR1 is SGHAT and CDR2 FQDESV (reference sequence). The CDR3 loop spans 14 amino acids. The CDR3 nucleotides are TGCGCCAGCAGCCCCGGGGATAGCTCCTACGAGCAGTACTTC. It specifies CASSPGDSSYEQYF. Variable domain in full (rest from reference TRBV11-1 and TRBJ2-7): EAEVAQSPRYKITEKSQAVAFWCDPISGHATLYWYRQILGQGPELLVQFQDESVVDDSQLPKDRFSAERLKGVDSTLKIQPAELGDSAMYLCASSPGDSSYEQYFGPGTRLTVT.

This clonotype was observed once. Possible read error: a much larger clone is one base away. The genes are TRBV2 and TRBJ2-5, with 9 bases fitting TRBD2. The CDR3 consists of 18 residues. In germline, CDR1 is SNHLY, CDR2 FYNNEI. CDR3 region: CASRGEASGDDSSYEQCF. CDR3 sequence (DNA): TGTGCCAGCAGGGGGGAGGCTAGCGGGGATGACAGCTCCTACGAGCAGTGCTTC.

This clonotype was seen at least ten times. The V gene is TRBV10-3, the J gene TRBJ2-7; 11 nucleotides align to TRBD1. Trimming took 2 bases from V and 7 from J; bases not matched to a gene: 10. The CDR3 sequence is 16 residues long. Looked up from germline, CDR1 is ENHRY and CDR2 is SYGVKD. CDR3 nucleotides: TGTGCCATCAGTGAGCTTAGCAGGACAGGGGGCGCAGAGCAGTACTTC. Residues: CAISELSRTGGAEQYF.

This clonotype has only a few counts. The chain has TRBV11-2 and TRBJ2-5; 7 bases are a match to TRBD2. J lost 9 bases, V lost 2 bases, and 9 bases had no gene match. The CDR3 is 14 amino acids. The germline gives CDR1 SGHAT, CDR2 FQNNGV. DNA for the CDR3: TGTGCCAGCAGCTTATCTGGGAGGGCCAGGGCCCAGTACTTC. Translated: CASSLSGRARAQYF.

This clonotype was recorded at least ten times. This sequence joins TRBV7-3 and TRBJ2-1; D unresolved. In germline, CDR1 is SGHTA, CDR2 FQGTGA. The CDR3 runs to 13 residues. Trimming removed 5 bases at V and 4 bases at J, with 9 bases between. The CDR3 loop reads CASSQLPYNEQFF. The CDR3 DNA reads TGTGCCAGCAGCCAATTGCCGTACAATGAGCAGTTCTTC.

This clonotype appeared a single time. The chain joins TRBV28 to TRBJ2-4; no clear D gene. The CDR3 is 13 residues long. Germline V gene sequence: CDR1 MDHEN, CDR2 SYDVKM. Trimming cost V 8 bases and J 0 bases, with 8 bases left between them. The CDR3 bases are TGTGCCAGCGCCGATCTAGCCAAAAACATTCAGTACTTC. Translating it yields CASADLAKNIQYF.

This clonotype was counted many times. The V call is TRBV11-1, the J call TRBJ1-6; 8 bases align to TRBD1. Germline V lookup: CDR1 SGHAT, CDR2 FQDESV (reference sequence). The CDR3 is 17 residues long. The junction had 11 bases not matched to a gene; V was cut back by 1 base and J by 9 bases. CDR3 region: CASSLGGGQGSFSPLHF. The CDR3 DNA sequence: TGTGCCAGCAGCTTAGGGGGCGGACAGGGTTCGTTTTCACCCCTCCACTTT. Together with reference TRBV11-1 and TRBJ1-6, the CDR3 gives the full variable domain: EAEVAQSPRYKITEKSQAVAFWCDPISGHATLYWYRQILGQGPELLVQFQDESVVDDSQLPKDRFSAERLKGVDSTLKIQPAELGDSAMYLCASSLGGGQGSFSPLHFGNGTRLTVT.

In this sample, this clonotype turned up many times. The rearrangement uses TRBV10-3 and TRBJ1-2, with unresolved D. V was cut by 5 bases and J by 3 bases, with 13 bases left in between. Looked up from germline, CDR1 is ENHRY and CDR2 is SYGVKD. The CDR3 loop spans 14 amino acids. The CDR3: CAISPIDEDYGYTF. Here the CDR3 DNA reads TGTGCCATCAGTCCCATTGACGAGGACTATGGCTACACCTTC.

The chain has TRBV5-4 and TRBJ2-1; no clear D gene. The CDR3 consists of 16 residues. CDR1 is SGHNT and CDR2 is YYREEE in the germline V gene (reference sequence). V was trimmed by 0 bases and J by 1 base, leaving 11 bases between them. The CDR3 DNA reads as TGTGCCAGCAGCTTGGCCCGATCGAGGTCCTACAATGAGCAGTTCTTC. This sequence encodes CASSLARSRSYNEQFF.

As concerns this clonotype: A much bigger clone sits one base away, suggesting this may be a read error. J is TRBJ2-7 and V is TRBV7-8, with TRBD2 identical over 9 bases. This CDR3 has 14 amino acids. In germline, CDR1 is SGHVS, CDR2 FQNEAQ. The CDR3 loop reads CTSRRIISGREQYF. The CDR3 coding sequence is TGTACCAGTAGGAGGATAATAAGCGGGAGGGAGCAGTACTTC.

This clonotype was seen at least ten times. This chain links TRBV10-3 with TRBJ1-5; 8 bases match TRBD1. In germline, CDR1 is ENHRY, CDR2 SYGVKD. The CDR3 extends over 15 amino acids. V trimming: 5 bases; J trimming: 6 bases; junction bases outside the gene matches: 9. CDR3: CAISSGQESAQPQHF. The CDR3, as DNA: TGTGCCATCAGTTCGGGACAGGAAAGCGCTCAGCCCCAGCATTTT.

The chain recombines TRBV2 with TRBJ1-4; a weak D match, TRBD1 (5 bases). The CDR3 has 13 amino acids. With 7 bases removed from V and 7 bases from J, the gap between germline ends came to 13 bases. Germline V lookup: CDR1 SNHLY, CDR2 FYNNEI. CDR3 loop: CASTGGGGEKLFF. CDR3 nucleotide sequence: TGTGCCAGCACGGGCGGGGGGGGTGAAAAACTGTTTTTT.

A word on this clonotype: This may be a read error: a much more frequent sequence differs by one nucleotide. The chain links TRBV19 to TRBJ1-1; D ambiguous. This CDR3 comprises 13 residues. V was pared by 8 bases and J by 0 bases, with 10 bases between. Germline assignment: CDR1 LNHDA and CDR2 SQIVND (reference sequence). This CDR3 is CASRASLNTEAFF. As DNA, the CDR3 is TGTGCCAGTCGCGCCAGCCTGAACACTGAAGCTTTCTTT.

The CDR3 bases are TGTGCCAGCGGGCAGGGGGGGCCCTACGAGCAGTACGTC. Its protein product is CASGQGGPYEQYV. This sequence joins TRBV12-3 or TRBV12-4 and TRBJ2-7; D could derive from TRBD1 or TRBD2 (7 bases each). The CDR3 length is 13 residues. Trimming pared 8 bases from V and 2 bases from J, leaving 13 bases between.

The V and J genes are TRBV7-2 and TRBJ2-5; TRBD2 aligns across 10 bases. From germline, CDR1 is SGHTA and CDR2 FQGNSA. V shed 2 bases, J shed 4 bases, and the junction held 4 bases outside the gene matches. The CDR3 runs to 15 residues. The CDR3 region has the DNA TGTGCCAGCAGCTTATTAGCGGGGGGTACAGAGACCCAGTACTTC. The encoded protein is CASSLLAGGTETQYF. The full variable domain, with the rest looked up from reference TRBV7-2 and TRBJ2-5, is GAGVSQSPSNKVTEKGKDVELRCDPISGHTALYWYRQSLGQGLEFLIYFQGNSAPDKSGLPSDRFSAERTGGSVSTLTIQRTQQEDSAVYLCASSLLAGGTETQYFGPGTRLLVL.

This clonotype came up many times. J is TRBJ2-7 and V is TRBV2, with D possibly TRBD2 on 6 matching bases. V lost 8 bases to trimming and J lost 3 bases, with 14 bases between them. The length of the CDR3 is 13 residues. In germline, CDR1 is SNHLY, CDR2 FYNNEI. The CDR3 reads CASSFSGIYEQYF. The CDR3 nucleotides are TGTGCCAGCTCCTTTAGCGGTATCTACGAGCAGTACTTC.

Note on this clonotype: The junction departs from germline at one end; a sequencing error may be responsible. This chain uses TRBV9 with TRBJ1-2; D is unclear. The germline gives CDR1 SGDLS, CDR2 YYNGEE. This CDR3 is built from 14 residues. CDR3 sequence reads: CASSAQTWADGYAF. CDR3 DNA: TGTGCCAGCAGCGCCCAAACCTGGGCGGATGGCTACGCCTTC.

This clonotype was detected ten times or more. The chain joins TRBV6-1 to TRBJ1-2; 10 bases are a match to TRBD1. The V and J ends lost 6 bases and 4 bases, in that order; junction bases with no gene match: 8. The CDR3 totals 15 residues. Germline V CDR1 and CDR2: MNHNS, SASEGT. This chain's CDR3 is CASRKTGGVGYGYTF. The CDR3 nucleotides are TGTGCCAGCAGAAAGACAGGGGGCGTAGGCTATGGCTACACCTTC.

The genes are TRBV6-1 and TRBJ1-6; D is ambiguous. CDR1 and CDR2 from the germline V gene are MNHNS and SASEGT. The CDR3 is 12 residues long. The CDR3 protein is CARGSYNSPLHF. The CDR3 nucleotides are TGTGCTCGGGGCTCCTATAATTCACCCCTCCACTTT.

The chain recombines TRBV10-3 with TRBJ2-7; either TRBD1 or TRBD2 may supply D (5 bases each). The V and J ends lost 10 bases and 6 bases respectively, with 19 bases between them. The CDR3 runs to 13 residues. CDR1 and CDR2 from the germline V gene are ENHRY and SYGVKD. The CDR3 nucleotides read TGTGCCAGCAGCAGGACACGGGATGGCGAGCAGTACTTC. This sequence encodes CASSRTRDGEQYF.

This clonotype was picked up a small number of times. The chain's CDR3 is CASSSVDTSLLYEQYF. CDR3 nucleotides: TGTGCCAGCAGCTCCGTGGACACGTCGCTTTTGTACGAGCAGTACTTC. The chain couples TRBV7-9 to TRBJ2-7; possible D gene TRBD1, 5 bases. Trimming removed 4 bases at V and 4 bases at J, with 20 bases between. From germline, CDR1 is SEHNR and CDR2 FQNEAQ (reference sequence). CDR3 length: 16 residues.

A remark on this clonotype: One end of the junction does not line up with germline, which may come from a read error. The chain combines TRBV9 with TRBJ1-6, with D unclear. There are 15 residues in the CDR3. Germline CDR1 SGDLS, CDR2 YYNGEE. CDR3 residues: CASSSMRVNNSPPHF. In DNA, the CDR3 is TGTGCCAGCAGCTCCATGCGGGTTAATAATTCACCCCCCCACTTT.